This TCR beta chain stems from a study of technical replicates of blood from a few donors. Clones were read by immunoSEQ multiplex PCR, and TCRdb kept only the in-frame ones, dropping some. This sample has about 99,000 clones, with 95% found just once. The CDR3 has 17 residues. Germline V CDR1 and CDR2: MDHEN, SYDVKM. V was pared by 5 bases and J by 0 bases, with 18 bases between. The rearrangement uses TRBV28 and TRBJ2-3; possibly TRBD1 for D (6 bases). The sequence was obtained from a human donor in good health. Sequencing used T cells isolated from PBMCs. For the CDR3, the DNA is TGTGCCAGCAGTCCCGGACAGAAGCTGCTTAGCACAGATACGCAGTATTTT. As protein: CASSPGQKLLSTDTQYF.